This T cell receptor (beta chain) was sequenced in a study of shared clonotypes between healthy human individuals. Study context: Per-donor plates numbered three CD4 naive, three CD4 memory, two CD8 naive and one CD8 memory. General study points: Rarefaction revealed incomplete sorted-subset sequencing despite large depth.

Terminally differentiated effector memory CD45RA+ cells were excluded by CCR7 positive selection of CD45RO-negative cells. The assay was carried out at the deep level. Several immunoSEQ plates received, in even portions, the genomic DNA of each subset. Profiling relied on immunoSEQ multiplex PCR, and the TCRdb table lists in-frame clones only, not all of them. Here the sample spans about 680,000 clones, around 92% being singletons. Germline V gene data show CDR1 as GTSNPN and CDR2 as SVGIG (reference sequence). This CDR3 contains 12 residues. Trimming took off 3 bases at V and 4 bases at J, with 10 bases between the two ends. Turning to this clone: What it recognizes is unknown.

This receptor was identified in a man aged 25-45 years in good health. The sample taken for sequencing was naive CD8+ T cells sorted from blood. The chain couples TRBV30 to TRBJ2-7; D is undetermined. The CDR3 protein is CAWRDVGYEQYF. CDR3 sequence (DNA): TGTGCCTGGAGGGACGTGGGTTACGAGCAGTACTTC.